The 12 T cell receptor beta chains reported below all come from one sample, sequenced in a study of T-cell reconstitution after alpha-beta-depleted transplantation in children. The library targeted TCRbeta and was prepared with unique molecular identifiers. Using its own MiXCR run on the PCR reads, TCRdb lists one record per CDR3 protein. There are about 610,000 distinct CDR3 sequences in the sample; about 10% occur only once, and less than 5% lies in the top ten. Sequencing used PBMCs from the stem cell graft donor, obtained from the stem cell graft. These TCRs come from a human donor who donated a stem cell graft to a child with acute myeloid leukemia.

This clonotype was counted between two and nine times. The chain has TRBV7-9 and TRBJ2-5; weak D call: TRBD2 (5 bases). The CDR3 loop spans 12 amino acids. V was shortened by 3 bases and J by 4 bases, with 6 bases between the two germline ends. Germline CDR1 is SEHNR and CDR2 is FQNEAQ (reference sequence). CDR3 DNA: TGTGCCAGCAGCTTCACTAGAGAGACCCAGTACTTC. It is translated as CASSFTRETQYF.

This clonotype was detected ten times or more. The chain joins TRBV6-2 or TRBV6-3 to TRBJ2-6; the D is unclear. Trimming stripped 8 bases from V and 0 bases from J, with 8 bases between. Germline V lookup: CDR1 MNHEY, CDR2 SVGEGT. The CDR3 length is 14 residues. The CDR3 spells CASRSPSGANVLTF. CDR3 nucleotides: TGTGCCAGCCGAAGTCCCTCTGGGGCCAACGTCCTGACTTTC.

This clonotype turned up a few times. The gene calls are TRBV12-3 or TRBV12-4 and TRBJ2-2, with D perhaps matching TRBD1 (5 bases). Trimming stripped 6 bases from V and 7 bases from J, with 12 bases between. The CDR3 sequence is 13 residues long. CDR3 in amino acids: CASSPAQGGELFF. As DNA, the CDR3 is TGTGCCAGCAGCCCAGCGCAGGGCGGGGAGCTGTTTTTT.

The rearrangement links TRBV18 to TRBJ1-2; 7 positions agree with TRBD1. The CDR3 consists of 15 residues. Trimming at V came to 3 bases and at J to 1 base, leaving 5 bases not matched to a gene. Germline lookup yields CDR1 KGHSH and CDR2 LQKENI. The CDR3 protein is CASSPDRDSNYGYTF. The CDR3 bases are TGTGCCAGCTCACCGGACCGGGACAGTAACTATGGCTACACCTTC.

The table lists this clonotype with many counts. The chain uses TRBV12-3 or TRBV12-4 and TRBJ2-7, with TRBD1 matching over 9 bases. The V and J ends lost 6 bases and 6 bases, in that order; junction bases with no gene match: 6. CDR3 size: 13 residues. This chain's CDR3 is CASSWDRATEQYF. For the CDR3, the DNA is TGTGCCAGCAGCTGGGACAGGGCCACCGAGCAGTACTTC.

This sequence joins TRBV7-8 and TRBJ2-1, with 13 bases matching TRBD2. The CDR3 totals 14 residues. V was clipped by 5 bases and J by 11 bases; unmatched bases: 6. Germline V gene sequence: CDR1 SGHVS, CDR2 FQNEAQ. This chain's CDR3 is CASSVPGTSGKQFF. Here the CDR3 DNA reads TGTGCCAGCAGCGTACCCGGGACTAGCGGGAAGCAGTTCTTC.

J is TRBJ1-5 and V is TRBV28; no definite D call. Germline CDR1 and CDR2: MDHEN and SYDVKM. The CDR3 contains 15 residues. Trimming removed 6 bases at V and 2 bases at J, with 14 bases between. Here the CDR3 reads CASRSDLRGNQPQHF. The CDR3 nucleotides read TGTGCCAGCAGGTCCGACCTGAGAGGCAATCAGCCCCAGCATTTT.

V is TRBV7-9 and J is TRBJ2-7; 7 bases line up with TRBD1. The CDR3 totals 16 residues. V trimming: 4 bases; J trimming: 0 bases; junction bases outside the gene matches: 9. CDR1 is SEHNR and CDR2 is FQNEAQ in the germline V gene (reference sequence). CDR3 nucleotide sequence: TGTGCCAGCAGCTCCCTCCGACAGGGATCCTCCTACGAGCAGTACTTC. This translates into CASSSLRQGSSYEQYF.

This clonotype was seen ten or more times. This chain uses TRBV20-1 with TRBJ2-7; 8 nucleotides align to TRBD2. CDR3 length: 11 amino acids. Germline values: CDR1 DFQATT, CDR2 SNEGSKA (reference sequence). Trimming at V came to 6 bases and at J to 5 bases, leaving 3 bases not matched to a gene. The CDR3 region has the DNA TGCAGTGCCGGGGGGGGAAACGAGCAGTACTTC. Its translation: CSAGGGNEQYF.

This clonotype was picked up many times. The chain employs TRBV9 and TRBJ2-1, with TRBD2 matching 9 bases. This CDR3 is 14 amino acids long. V lost 1 base to trimming and J lost 6 bases; unmatched junction nucleotides: 2. CDR1 and CDR2 from the germline V gene are SGDLS and YYNGEE. CDR3 sequence (DNA): TGTGCCAGCAGCGTAATAGCGGGAGTCAATGAGCAGTTCTTC. It is translated as CASSVIAGVNEQFF.

This clonotype has only a few counts. The rearrangement joins TRBV4-3 to TRBJ1-5; no clear D. Trimming shortened V by 4 bases and J by 0 bases, and 10 bases separated the two germline ends. The CDR3 runs 15 residues. CDR1 is LGHNA, CDR2 YSLEER, per germline. CDR3 sequence: CASSLSAYSNQPQHF. CDR3 DNA sequence: TGCGCCAGCAGCCTATCGGCGTATAGCAATCAGCCCCAGCATTTT.

The J gene is TRBJ2-7, the V gene TRBV6-1; D might be TRBD2 (6 bases). CDR1 is MNHNS and CDR2 is SASEGT in the germline V gene. This CDR3 contains 15 residues. V was pared by 6 bases and J by 5 bases, with 20 bases between. The CDR3 spells CASRTPETRFHEQYF. The CDR3 nucleotides read TGTGCCAGCAGAACCCCCGAGACTAGGTTCCACGAGCAGTACTTC.